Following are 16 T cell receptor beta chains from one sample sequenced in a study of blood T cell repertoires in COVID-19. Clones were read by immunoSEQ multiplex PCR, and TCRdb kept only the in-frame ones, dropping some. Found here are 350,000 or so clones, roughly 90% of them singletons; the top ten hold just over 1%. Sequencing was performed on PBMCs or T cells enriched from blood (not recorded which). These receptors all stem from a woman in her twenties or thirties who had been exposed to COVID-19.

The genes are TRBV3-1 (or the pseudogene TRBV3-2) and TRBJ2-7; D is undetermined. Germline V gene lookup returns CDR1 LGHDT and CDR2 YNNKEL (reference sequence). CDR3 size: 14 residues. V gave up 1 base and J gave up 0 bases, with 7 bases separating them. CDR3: CASSQVYSSYEQYF. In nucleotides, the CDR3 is TGTGCCAGCAGCCAAGTTTACAGCTCCTACGAGCAGTACTTC.

Written as DNA, the CDR3 is TGTGCCAGCAGCTCGGACCCGACACGTGGAGGTGAGCAGTTCTTC. Its translation: CASSSDPTRGGEQFF. The rearrangement uses TRBV7-3 and TRBJ2-1, with TRBD2 as a possible D gene (5 bases). Germline CDR1 is SGHTA and CDR2 is FQGTGA. V gave up 4 bases and J gave up 9 bases, with 19 bases separating them. CDR3 length: 15 amino acids.

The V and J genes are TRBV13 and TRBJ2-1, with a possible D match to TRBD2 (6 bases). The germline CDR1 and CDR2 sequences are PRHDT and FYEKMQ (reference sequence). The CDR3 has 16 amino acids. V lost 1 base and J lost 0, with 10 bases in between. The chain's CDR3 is CASSLAAGSSYNEQFF. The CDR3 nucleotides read TGTGCCAGCAGCTTAGCCGCGGGAAGCTCCTACAATGAGCAGTTCTTC.

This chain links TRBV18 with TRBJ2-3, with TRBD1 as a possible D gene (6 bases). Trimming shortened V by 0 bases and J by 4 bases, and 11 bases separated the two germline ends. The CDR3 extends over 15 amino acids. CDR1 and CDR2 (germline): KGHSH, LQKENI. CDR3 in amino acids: CASSPPSQGPDTQYF. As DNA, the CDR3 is TGTGCCAGCTCACCACCGTCCCAGGGGCCAGATACGCAGTATTTT.

The CDR3 region has the DNA TGTGCCAGCTCACCACGAGACAGTTACTCCTACGAGCAGTACTTC. Its translation is CASSPRDSYSYEQYF. The chain is built from TRBV18 and TRBJ2-7; D is possibly TRBD1 (5 bases). The CDR3 sequence is 15 residues long. Germline values: CDR1 KGHSH, CDR2 LQKENI. V was pared by 1 base and J by 0 bases, with 10 bases between. Complete variable domain (other parts from reference TRBV18 and TRBJ2-7): NAGVMQNPRHLVRRRGQEARLRCSPMKGHSHVYWYRQLPEEGLKFMVYLQKENIIDESGMPKERFSAEFPKEGPSILRIQQVVRGDSAAYFCASSPRDSYSYEQYFGPGTRLTVT.

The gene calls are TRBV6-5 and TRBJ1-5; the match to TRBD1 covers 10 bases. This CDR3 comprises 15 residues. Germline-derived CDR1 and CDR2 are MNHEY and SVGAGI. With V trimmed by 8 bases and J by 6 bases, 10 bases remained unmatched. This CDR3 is CASATGGPWTQPQHF. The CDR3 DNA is TGTGCCAGCGCGACAGGGGGCCCTTGGACTCAGCCCCAGCATTTT.

Here the CDR3 DNA reads TGTGCCAGCAGGCGGGAAAGCTCCTACAATGAGCAGTTCTTC. Its protein product is CASRRESSYNEQFF. V and J are TRBV6-5 and TRBJ2-1; D is perhaps TRBD2 (6 bases). This CDR3 has 14 residues. Per the germline V gene, CDR1 is MNHEY and CDR2 is SVGAGI. V lost 6 bases, J lost 0 bases, and 9 bases lay in between.

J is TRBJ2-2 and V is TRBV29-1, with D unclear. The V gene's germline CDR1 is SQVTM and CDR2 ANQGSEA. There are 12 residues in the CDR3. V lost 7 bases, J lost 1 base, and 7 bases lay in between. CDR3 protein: CSATQNTGELFF. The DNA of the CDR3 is TGCAGCGCTACACAGAACACCGGGGAGCTGTTTTTT.

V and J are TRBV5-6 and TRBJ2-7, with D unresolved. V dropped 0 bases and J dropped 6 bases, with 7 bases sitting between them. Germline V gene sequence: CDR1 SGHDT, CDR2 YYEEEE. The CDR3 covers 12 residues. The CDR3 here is CASSLGAREQYF. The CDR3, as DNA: TGTGCCAGCAGCTTGGGAGCACGCGAGCAGTACTTC.

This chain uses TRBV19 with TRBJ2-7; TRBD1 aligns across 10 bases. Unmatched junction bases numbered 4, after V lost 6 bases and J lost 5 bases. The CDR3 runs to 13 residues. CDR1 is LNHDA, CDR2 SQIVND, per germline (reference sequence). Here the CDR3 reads CASSQTGGHEQYF. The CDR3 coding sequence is TGTGCCAGTAGCCAGACAGGGGGCCACGAGCAGTACTTC.

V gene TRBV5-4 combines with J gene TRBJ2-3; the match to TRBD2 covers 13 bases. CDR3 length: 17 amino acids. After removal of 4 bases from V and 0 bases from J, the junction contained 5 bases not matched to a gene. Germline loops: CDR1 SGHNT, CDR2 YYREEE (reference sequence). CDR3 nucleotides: TGTGCCAGCAGCCGGGGACTAGCGGGACTCAGCACAGATACGCAGTATTTT. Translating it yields CASSRGLAGLSTDTQYF.

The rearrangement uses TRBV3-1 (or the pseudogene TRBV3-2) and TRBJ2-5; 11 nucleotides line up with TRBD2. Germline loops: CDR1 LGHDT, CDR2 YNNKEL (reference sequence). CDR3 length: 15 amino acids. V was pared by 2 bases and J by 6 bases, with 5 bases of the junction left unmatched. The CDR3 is CASSQNTSGRKTQYF. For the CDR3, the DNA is TGTGCCAGCAGCCAAAATACTAGCGGGAGAAAGACCCAGTACTTC.

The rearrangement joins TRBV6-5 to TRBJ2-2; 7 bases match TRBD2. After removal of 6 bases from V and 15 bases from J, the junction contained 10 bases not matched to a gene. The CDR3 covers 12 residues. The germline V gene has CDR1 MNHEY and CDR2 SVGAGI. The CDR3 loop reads CASRTPGTMLFF. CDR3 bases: TGTGCCAGCAGAACACCCGGGACTATGTTGTTTTTT.

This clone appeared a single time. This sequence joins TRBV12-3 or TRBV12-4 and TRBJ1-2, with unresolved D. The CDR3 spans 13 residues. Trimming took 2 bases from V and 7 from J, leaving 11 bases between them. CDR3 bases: TGTGCCAGCAGTTTAAAAGCAGGTAGTGGCTACACCTTC. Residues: CASSLKAGSGYTF.

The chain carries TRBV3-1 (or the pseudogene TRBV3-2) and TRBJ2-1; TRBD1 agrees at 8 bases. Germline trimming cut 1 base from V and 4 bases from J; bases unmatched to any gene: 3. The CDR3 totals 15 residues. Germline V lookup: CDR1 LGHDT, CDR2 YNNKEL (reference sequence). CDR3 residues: CASSQGQGSYNEQFF. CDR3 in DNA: TGTGCCAGCAGCCAAGGACAGGGGTCGTACAATGAGCAGTTCTTC.

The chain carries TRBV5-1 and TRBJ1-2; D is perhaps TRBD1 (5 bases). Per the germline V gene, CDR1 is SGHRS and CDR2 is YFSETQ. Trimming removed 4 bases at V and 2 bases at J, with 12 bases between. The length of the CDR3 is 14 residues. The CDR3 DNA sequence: TGCGCCAGCAGCGACGACAGTGGGAACTATGGCTACACCTTC. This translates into CASSDDSGNYGYTF.